One and the same sample provided the 4 T cell receptor beta chains below, sequenced in a study of blood T cell repertoires in COVID-19. Generated by immunoSEQ multiplex PCR, the TCRdb table keeps only in-frame clones and is missing some. The sample shows tens of thousands of clones, about 88% of them seen only once. Input material: peripheral blood. These receptor sequences come from a human donor in a cohort sampled during active COVID-19.

The chain joins TRBV5-1 to TRBJ1-4, with D uncertain. In germline, CDR1 is SGHRS, CDR2 YFSETQ. V gave up 4 bases and J gave up 0 bases, with 13 bases separating them. CDR3 length: 16 amino acids. CDR3 in DNA: TGCGCCAGCAGCCAAACAGACCGAACAACTAATGAAAAACTGTTTTTT. It encodes CASSQTDRTTNEKLFF.

The chain couples TRBV19 to TRBJ1-2, with D possibly TRBD1 on 5 matching bases. CDR3 length: 17 residues. Germline lookup yields CDR1 LNHDA and CDR2 SQIVND (reference sequence). V shed 4 bases and J shed 1 base, with 19 bases lying between them. In nucleotides, the CDR3 is TGTGCCAGTAGTACCTCGCAGGGAGGGGCGCTTAACTATGGCTACACCTTC. Translated, it gives CASSTSQGGALNYGYTF.

The chain couples TRBV9 to TRBJ2-3, with 13 bases aligning to TRBD2. Germline loops: CDR1 SGDLS, CDR2 YYNGEE. The CDR3 covers 14 residues. J gave up 9 bases and V 0 bases, and 1 base lay outside the gene matches. DNA for the CDR3: TGTGCCAGCAGCGTAGGGACTAGCGGGGGCACGCAGTATTTT. It is translated as CASSVGTSGGTQYF. Complete variable domain (other parts from reference TRBV9 and TRBJ2-3): DSGVTQTPKHLITATGQRVTLRCSPRSGDLSVYWYQQSLDQGLQFLIQYYNGEERAKGNILERFSAQQFPDLHSELNLSSLELGDSALYFCASSVGTSGGTQYFGPGTRLTVL.

The J gene is TRBJ2-7, the V gene TRBV2, with D maybe TRBD1 (6 bases). From germline, CDR1 is SNHLY and CDR2 FYNNEI. Trimming pared 7 bases from V and 3 bases from J, leaving 13 bases between. This CDR3 contains 13 residues. The CDR3, as DNA: TGTGCCAGCACGGGGACACTAAGCTACGAGCAGTACTTC. This gives the protein CASTGTLSYEQYF.